This T cell receptor (beta chain) was recorded in a study of regulatory T cells in long-lasting Graves disease (dated by TCRdb to the early 2020s). About the full investigation: Antithyroid drugs had been taken for less than 3 months by newly diagnosed Graves' disease patients. Peripheral blood TCR sequencing and RNA sequencing compared persistent Graves' disease patients with newly diagnosed Graves' disease patients. The study was registered as a clinical trial and conducted in China. A total of roughly 33 samples underwent TCR sequencing: some 13 from persistent and around 20 from newly diagnosed Graves' disease patients.

What this sample's time point label stands for: newly diagnosed GD, antithyroid drugs for less than 3 months. For both TCR sequencing and RNA sequencing, RNA was extracted from PBMCs in TRIzol. The diagnosis of Graves' disease followed American Thyroid Association guidelines. Patients were recruited from an endocrinology department in Xi'an, China. Each patient gave about 9.1 milliliters of peripheral blood, collected in an EDTA anticoagulant tube. Ficoll Paque Plus density gradient separation was used to isolate PBMCs, and no further T cell sorting was done. An Agilent 2100 Bioanalyzer and agarose gel were used to check RNA quality, while a NanoDrop 2000 measured RNA concentration. The V end gives up 4 bases and the J end 5 bases, leaving 4 bases in the junction not matched to a gene. CDR1 and CDR2 were assigned from the germline V gene as MNHEY and SVGAGI. Including cysteine and phenylalanine, the CDR3 has 14 amino acids. The retained sequence is limited to the CDR3, 42 bases, with the frame set at the first base.

Comments on this clonotype: What antigen it recognizes has not been identified. No much larger clone exists at a distance of one base, and base qualities are not known.

The investigation overall reported the following: Persistent Graves' disease patients showed lower TCR Shannon entropy and fewer highly expanded clones than newly diagnosed patients, suggesting clonal expansion. Persistent patients shared more public clonotypes among themselves (around 3,000) than newly diagnosed patients did (more than 950). Sequencing and analysis were restricted to the TCR beta chain. Preferential use of TRBV28, TRBJ1-2 and TRBJ2-5 was observed in persistent disease, whereas TRBV20-1 and TRBJ2-1 were favored in newly diagnosed disease. The authors acknowledged the small sample size as a limitation that may reduce accuracy. Only peripheral blood was studied, because thyroid tissue, the primary lesion, was inaccessible.

Receptor libraries were prepared by multiplex PCR. Sequencing relied on an Illumina HiSeq 4000. TCR beta libraries were built with iRepertoire HTBI primers and Arm-PCR amplification of CDR3 regions. Before sequencing, the PCR products underwent gel purification. As for the authors' bioinformatics: Across samples, 62 TRBV and 13 to 15 TRBJ segments were identified and used for gene usage analysis of CDR3 amino acid clonotypes. COPE and FqMerger were used to merge the filtered high-quality paired reads into contigs. BLAST was used to align contigs to the IMGT TRBV, TRBD and TRBJ reference genes, and CDR3 was defined following IMGT. Any clonotype with a frequency above 0.1% was classified as a highly expanded clone. Repertoire diversity was measured by Shannon entropy, and V-J evenness by the Gini coefficient. A clonotype was considered public if more than one individual shared it. TCRdb cleaned the public reads at Q25 with fastp, built clones with MiXCR and kept in-frame beta chains. Entries that share a CDR3 protein sequence are merged under the most common genes and DNA. TCRdb, rather than the study authors, made the V and J calls. The sample table records some 460,000 distinct CDR3 sequences; roughly 16% of these occur just once. The leading ten clones occupy 10% to 15% of the sample.

These sequences were also reported in another study, on T cells in Graves' hyperthyroidism and ophthalmopathy. The second study, in turn, reports: Graves' hyperthyroidism was defined as stable when no progression to ophthalmopathy occurred over 18 months of follow-up. The hyperthyroidism patients were between 18 and 65 years old and newly diagnosed, with a disease duration of less than 2 months. Any patient with an uncontrolled infection, another autoimmune disease, pregnancy or lactation was excluded. Clinical symptoms, serum thyroxine and TRAb, thyroid ultrasound, and orbital computed tomography formed the basis for the diagnoses. The TCR CDR3 was subjected to a first round of RT-PCR using the HTBI primer set and the Qiagen OneStep RT-PCR kit. Most expanded thyroid clonotypes (frequency above 0.001) were also detected in blood, suggesting blood repertoires may reflect thyroid immune responses. In cross-validation, a model built on a 13 V-J signature told ophthalmopathy apart from stable hyperthyroidism with over 85% sensitivity and about 81% specificity, and in testing the same model reached 80%/75%. In validation, progression to ophthalmopathy was predicted by the model with 55% to 71% sensitivity and under 85% specificity, a median of approximately 6.5 months before onset. To identify TCR V-J signatures that set the groups apart, the researchers used a discovery cohort of 90 to 100 patients, made up of 40 to 45 with Graves' ophthalmopathy and some 60 with stable Graves' hyperthyroidism. Prospective prediction of ophthalmopathy was tested in an independent validation cohort of fewer than 20 hyperthyroidism patients and 17 patients who later progressed to ophthalmopathy. The 100 discovery patients were randomly split 7:3 into training and test sets. In six Graves' hyperthyroidism patients, the study also compared T-cell repertoires from thyroid tissue with T-cell repertoires from blood. After sampling, hyperthyroidism patients received methimazole starting at 30 mg daily, and ophthalmopathy patients received high-dose intravenous methylprednisolone. Libraries were constructed in a second round of multiplex PCR, after which size selection and purification were carried out. The libraries were sequenced on an Illumina HiSeq2000 using paired-end 100 bp reads. SOAPnuke was used to process the raw data, throwing out any read that contained adapters or uncalled bases, had a mean Phred below 15, or lacked an exact constant-primer or identifier match. High-quality paired reads were merged with COPE v1.2.5, and unique nucleotide sequences were defined as clonotypes. MiTCR v1.1 was used to align the clonotypes against IMGT TRBV, TRBD and TRBJ reference segments. Only V-J combinations with frequency above 0.0001, covering approximately 99% of repertoires, were analysed. A TCS score was defined as the ratio of F50 (clonal expansion) to E x V (chaos), with BLOSUM62-based TCRdist applied between CDR3 peptides within each V-J. Welch's t-statistics and random forest reduced fewer than 550 V-J features to under 15, which were used in a naive Bayes classifier (R e1071). Sample size was not statistically predetermined, and blinding of investigators to group allocation was not performed. The paper reports TCR Vbeta CDR3 sequencing of 130 to 150 peripheral blood samples: some 41 ophthalmopathy, fewer than 80 hyperthyroidism and about 17 progressor patients.

This receptor was taken from a middle-aged man with Graves disease. Donor details come from another sample of the same person, matched by shared clones. Here the chain combines TRBV6-5 and TRBJ2-1; TRBD2 agrees with 8 junctional bases. The sample was peripheral blood mononuclear cells (PBMCs), taken at new diagnosis, from a patient treated with antithyroid drugs. The CDR3 sequence is CASSSHSGDNEQFF. The nucleotide sequence reads TGTGCCAGCAGTTCCCATAGCGGGGACAATGAGCAGTTCTTC.